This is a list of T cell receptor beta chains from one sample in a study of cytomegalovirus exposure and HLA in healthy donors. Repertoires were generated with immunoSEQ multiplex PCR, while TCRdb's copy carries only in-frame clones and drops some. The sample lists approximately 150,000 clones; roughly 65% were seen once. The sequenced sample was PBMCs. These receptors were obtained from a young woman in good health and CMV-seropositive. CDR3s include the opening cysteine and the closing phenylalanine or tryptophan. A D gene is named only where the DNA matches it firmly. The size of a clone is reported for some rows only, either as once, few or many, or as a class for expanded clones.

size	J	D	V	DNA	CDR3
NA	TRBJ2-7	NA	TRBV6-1	TGTGCCAGCAGTGACGAGGTCAGCTCCTACGAGCAGTACTTC	CASSDEVSSYEQYF
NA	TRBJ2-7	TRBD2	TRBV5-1	TGCGCCAGCAGCTTGGCTGTTAGCGGGGTCGACGAGCAGTACTTC	CASSLAVSGVDEQYF
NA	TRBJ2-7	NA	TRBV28	TGTGCCAGCGCTTCCAGCTCCTACGAGCAGTACTTC	CASASSSYEQYF
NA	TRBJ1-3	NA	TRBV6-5	TGTGCCAGCAGTTATGTTGCAGGGTTGGGAAACACCATATATTTT	CASSYVAGLGNTIYF
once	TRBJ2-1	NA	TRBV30	TGTGCCTGGAGCAGGGGCTCCTACAATGAGCAGTTCTTC	CAWSRGSYNEQFF
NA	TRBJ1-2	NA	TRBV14	TGTGCCAGCAGCCAAGAGCGGAGTAATAACTATGGCTACACCTTC	CASSQERSNNYGYTF
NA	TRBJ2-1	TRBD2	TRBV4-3	TGCGCCAGCAGCCAAGCTGCTAGCGGGGGTCTAACGTCCTACAATGAGCAGTTCTTC	CASSQAASGGLTSYNEQFF
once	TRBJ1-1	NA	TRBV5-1	TGCGCCAGCAGCTTGGCCGGGGGGAACACTGAAGCTTTCTTT	CASSLAGGNTEAFF
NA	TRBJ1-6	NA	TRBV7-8	TGTGCCAGCAGCTTCTCTCGACGAGGTAGAAACTCACCCCTCCACTTT	CASSFSRRGRNSPLHF
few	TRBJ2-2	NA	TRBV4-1	TGCGCCAGCAGTGTATCGGACAGCCCGACCGGGGAGCTGTTTTTT	CASSVSDSPTGELFF
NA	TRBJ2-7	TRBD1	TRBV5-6	TGTGCCAGCAGCCAGGGACAGGGTTTGTACGAGCAGTACTTC	CASSQGQGLYEQYF
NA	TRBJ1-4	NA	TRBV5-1	TGCGCCAGCAGCTTGGGTGGGAGCGGCGATGAAAAACTGTTTTTT	CASSLGGSGDEKLFF
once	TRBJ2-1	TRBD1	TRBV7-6	TGTGCCAGCAGCTTGGGACAGCCGAGCTCCTACAATGAGCAGTTCTTC	CASSLGQPSSYNEQFF
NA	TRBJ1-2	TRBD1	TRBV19	TGTGCCAGTAGGGCCCCCGGGACAGACTATGGCTACACCTTC	CASRAPGTDYGYTF
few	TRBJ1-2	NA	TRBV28	TGTGCCAGCAGTTCTCGGACAGAGCCGGGAGGCTACACCTTC	CASSSRTEPGGYTF
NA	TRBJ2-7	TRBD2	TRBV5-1	TGCGCCAGCAGCTTAGCCGGGACTAGCGGGAGTAGCGAGCAGTACTTC	CASSLAGTSGSSEQYF
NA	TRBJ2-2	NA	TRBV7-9	TGTGCCAGCAGTTGGTCGGCGGGCCACCCTGCCACCGGGGAGCTGTTTTTT	CASSWSAGHPATGELFF
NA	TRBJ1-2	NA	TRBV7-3	TGTGCCAGCAGCAGATTCCCCCAGGGGAACTATGGCTACACCTTC	CASSRFPQGNYGYTF
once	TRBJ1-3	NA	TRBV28	TGTGCCACCCGAACGGTTGGAAACACCATATATTTT	CATRTVGNTIYF
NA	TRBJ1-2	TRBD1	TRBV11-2	TGTGCCAGCAGCCCGAACCGGGACAGGGTGGGATACACCTTC	CASSPNRDRVGYTF
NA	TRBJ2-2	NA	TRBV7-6	TGTGCCAGCAGCTCCGGGGGGCCCTACACCGGGGAGCTGTTTTTT	CASSSGGPYTGELFF
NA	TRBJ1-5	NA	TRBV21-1	TGTGCCTACGCCGTCCCGGGACACGGAATCTATAGCAATCAGCCCCAGCATTTT	CAYAVPGHGIYSNQPQHF
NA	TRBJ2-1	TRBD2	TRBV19	TGTGCCAGTACTGGGCTAGCGGGGGTTGAGCAGTTCTTC	CASTGLAGVEQFF
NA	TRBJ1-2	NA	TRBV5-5	TGTGCCAGCAGCTTGGGAGCGGGCGACTATGGCTACACCTTC	CASSLGAGDYGYTF
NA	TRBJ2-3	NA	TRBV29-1	TGCAGCGTTGGGGGCCAGTGGATAAGCAGCGATACGCAGTATTTT	CSVGGQWISSDTQYF
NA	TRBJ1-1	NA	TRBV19	TGTGCCAGTAGTAGATCAGGGAGGGGGGAGAACACTGAAGCTTTCTTT	CASSRSGRGENTEAFF
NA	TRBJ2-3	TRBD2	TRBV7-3	TGTGCCAGCAGCGCGACTAGCGGGGGTGGGGCAGATACGCAGTATTTT	CASSATSGGGADTQYF
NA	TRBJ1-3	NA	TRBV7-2	TGTGCCAGCAGCTTATTTAAGGCGGGTGGAAACACCATATATTTT	CASSLFKAGGNTIYF
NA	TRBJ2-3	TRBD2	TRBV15	TGTGCCACCAGCAGAGTACTAGCGGGAGATCGGGATACGCAGTATTTT	CATSRVLAGDRDTQYF
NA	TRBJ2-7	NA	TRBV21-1	TGTGCCAGGGATATCGGAGACAGTCTTCTATACTACGAGCAGTACTTC	CARDIGDSLLYYEQYF
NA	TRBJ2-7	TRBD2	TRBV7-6	TGTGCCAGCAGCTTAGCAGCGGGAGCTTCCTACGAGCAGTACTTC	CASSLAAGASYEQYF